This TCR beta chain was sequenced during a study of tumor and adjacent non-tumor tissue in lung cancer. Study observations and caveats: TCR diversity was significantly greater in tumor than normal lung tissue. Top 100 clones took a larger repertoire share in normal lung.

This sample's RNA came from whole unsorted tissue. Distant lung tissue was collected more than 3 cm away from the tumor edge. The library came from three nested PCR rounds adapted from ARM-PCR protocols. MiXCR was run by TCRdb on the multiplex PCR reads, yielding one entry per CDR3 protein. The sample carries 75,000 to 80,000 distinct CDR3 sequences, 76% recorded once. Details on this clonotype: Its target is not known. Compared with germline, one end of the junction differs, possibly owing to a read error.

Germline values: CDR1 SGHAT, CDR2 FQNNGV. CDR3 size: 14 residues. V and J are TRBV11-2 and TRBJ2-3, with D perhaps TRBD2 (7 bases). The TCR comes from a man in his sixties or seventies with non-small cell lung cancer. The specimen was distant non-tumor lung tissue. CDR3 residues: CASSLDRGADTQYF. The CDR3 DNA reads TGTGCCAGCAGCTTAGATCGGGGGGCGGATACGCAGTATTTC.